Listed below are T cell receptor beta chains from one sample, sequenced in a study of cytomegalovirus exposure and HLA in healthy donors. Clones were read by immunoSEQ multiplex PCR, and TCRdb kept only the in-frame ones, dropping some. The sample has 130,000 to 150,000 clones, about 80% seen once. The sequenced material came from PBMCs. The receptor set was obtained from a young man in good health and CMV-seronegative. Both conserved end residues are part of each CDR3. Fields, in order: J gene, D gene, V gene, clone size, CDR3 protein, CDR3 DNA. A D gene is named only where the DNA matches it firmly. Clone size appears in some rows only: once, few, many, or a class for an expanded clone.

j_gene: TRBJ1-4; d_gene: TRBD1; v_gene: TRBV19; abundance: -; CDR3aa: CASTPRTGRIELFF; CDR3nt: TGTGCCAGTACCCCCCGGACAGGGAGAATAGAACTGTTTTTT
j_gene: TRBJ2-7; d_gene: -; v_gene: TRBV30; abundance: -; CDR3aa: CAWSVVGTLYEQYF; CDR3nt: TGTGCCTGGAGTGTAGTGGGGACTCTCTACGAGCAGTACTTC
j_gene: TRBJ1-3; d_gene: TRBD1; v_gene: TRBV5-1; abundance: -; CDR3aa: CASSLEQGNSGNTIYF; CDR3nt: TGCGCCAGCAGCTTGGAACAGGGGAATTCCGGAAACACCATATATTTT
j_gene: TRBJ1-4; d_gene: TRBD1; v_gene: TRBV18; abundance: -; CDR3aa: CASSPPVPGQGPQLRGNEKLFF; CDR3nt: TGTGCCAGCTCACCACCGGTCCCGGGACAGGGGCCTCAACTCAGGGGTAATGAAAAACTGTTTTTT
j_gene: TRBJ2-1; d_gene: -; v_gene: TRBV19; abundance: few; CDR3aa: CASSIGYRPTTNEQFF; CDR3nt: TGTGCCAGTAGTATAGGGTACAGGCCTACTACAAATGAGCAGTTCTTC
j_gene: TRBJ2-7; d_gene: -; v_gene: TRBV7-7; abundance: -; CDR3aa: CASSPTRGSYEQYF; CDR3nt: TGTGCCAGCAGCCCGACTAGGGGCTCCTACGAGCAGTACTTC
j_gene: TRBJ2-6; d_gene: -; v_gene: TRBV5-6; abundance: few; CDR3aa: CASSFGVSGANVLTF; CDR3nt: TGTGCCAGCAGCTTCGGGGTCTCTGGGGCCAACGTCCTGACTTTC
j_gene: TRBJ2-1; d_gene: TRBD1; v_gene: TRBV14; abundance: -; CDR3aa: CASRLQGANEQFF; CDR3nt: TGTGCCAGCAGACTCCAGGGGGCCAATGAGCAGTTCTTC
j_gene: TRBJ2-3; d_gene: TRBD1; v_gene: TRBV5-1; abundance: -; CDR3aa: CASRQTGGADTQYF; CDR3nt: TGCGCCAGCAGGCAAACAGGGGGCGCAGATACGCAGTATTTT
j_gene: TRBJ2-1; d_gene: -; v_gene: TRBV10-1; abundance: -; CDR3aa: CASSESAKGPLGVNEQFF; CDR3nt: TGCGCCAGCAGTGAGTCGGCGAAGGGGCCCCTTGGAGTGAATGAGCAGTTCTTC
j_gene: TRBJ2-5; d_gene: -; v_gene: TRBV11-2; abundance: once; CDR3aa: CASSLVQARRQYF; CDR3nt: TGTGCCAGCAGCTTAGTGCAGGCGCGTCGGCAGTACTTC
j_gene: TRBJ2-7; d_gene: -; v_gene: TRBV7-9; abundance: once; CDR3aa: CASSLGTDSYEQYF; CDR3nt: TGTGCCAGCAGCTTAGGGACAGACTCCTACGAGCAGTACTTC
j_gene: TRBJ2-3; d_gene: -; v_gene: TRBV18; abundance: few; CDR3aa: CASSPALGLTDTQYF; CDR3nt: TGTGCCAGCTCCCCTGCACTTGGGCTAACAGATACGCAGTATTTT
j_gene: TRBJ2-1; d_gene: TRBD2; v_gene: TRBV6-5; abundance: -; CDR3aa: CASRHRGGDYNEQFF; CDR3nt: TGTGCCAGCAGACATCGGGGGGGGGACTACAATGAGCAGTTCTTC
j_gene: TRBJ2-7; d_gene: TRBD1; v_gene: TRBV7-8; abundance: -; CDR3aa: CASRWGTGDHDEQYF; CDR3nt: TGTGCCAGCAGGTGGGGTACAGGGGATCATGACGAGCAGTACTTC
j_gene: TRBJ1-5; d_gene: -; v_gene: TRBV27; abundance: -; CDR3aa: CASSLHSNQPQHF; CDR3nt: TGTGCCAGCAGTTTACATAGCAATCAGCCCCAGCATTTT
j_gene: TRBJ2-7; d_gene: -; v_gene: TRBV10-1; abundance: -; CDR3aa: CASPRQPSYEQYF; CDR3nt: TGCGCCAGCCCGCGACAGCCCTCCTACGAGCAGTACTTC
j_gene: TRBJ2-5; d_gene: TRBD1; v_gene: TRBV28; abundance: -; CDR3aa: CAISTGRETQYF; CDR3nt: TGTGCCATCTCGACAGGGCGAGAGACCCAGTACTTC
j_gene: TRBJ2-5; d_gene: TRBD2; v_gene: TRBV4-1; abundance: -; CDR3aa: CASRQNYRARTSVGETQYF; CDR3nt: TGCGCCAGCAGGCAAAACTACCGGGCGAGGACTAGCGTAGGGGAGACCCAGTACTTC
j_gene: TRBJ2-3; d_gene: TRBD2; v_gene: TRBV11-2; abundance: -; CDR3aa: CASSLSGGSVDTQYF; CDR3nt: TGTGCCAGCAGCCTTAGCGGGGGGTCGGTAGATACGCAGTATTTT
j_gene: TRBJ2-7; d_gene: TRBD1; v_gene: TRBV6-1; abundance: -; CDR3aa: CASSGVWPRQGANEQYF; CDR3nt: TGTGCCAGCAGTGGAGTCTGGCCTCGGCAGGGGGCTAACGAGCAGTACTTC